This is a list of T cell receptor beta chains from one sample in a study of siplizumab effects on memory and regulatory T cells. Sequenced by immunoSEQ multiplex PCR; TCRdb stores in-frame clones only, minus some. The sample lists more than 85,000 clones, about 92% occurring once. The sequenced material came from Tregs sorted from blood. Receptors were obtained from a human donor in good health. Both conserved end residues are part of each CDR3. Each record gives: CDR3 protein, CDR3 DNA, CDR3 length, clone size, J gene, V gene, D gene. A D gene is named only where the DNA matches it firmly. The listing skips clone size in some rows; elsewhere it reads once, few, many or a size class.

CDR3: CASSLGRGLAGANVLTF; DNA: TGTGCCAGCAGCTTGGGCAGGGGGCTGGCTGGGGCCAACGTCCTGACTTTC; length: 17; size: once; J: TRBJ2-6; V: TRBV7-9; D: TRBD1
CDR3: CASRPPRGQDTEAFF; DNA: TGTGCCAGCAGGCCCCCGAGGGGGCAAGACACTGAAGCTTTCTTT; length: 15; size: NA; J: TRBJ1-1; V: TRBV6-6; D: TRBD1
CDR3: CASKVATNEKLFF; DNA: TGTGCCAGTAAAGTTGCAACTAATGAAAAACTGTTTTTT; length: 13; size: NA; J: TRBJ1-4; V: TRBV19; D: NA
CDR3: CAWSGPGNTIYF; DNA: TGTGCCTGGAGTGGGCCTGGAAACACCATATATTTT; length: 12; size: once; J: TRBJ1-3; V: TRBV30; D: NA
CDR3: CASTRGQEMNTEAFF; DNA: TGTGCCAGTACCCGGGGACAGGAGATGAACACTGAAGCTTTCTTT; length: 15; size: once; J: TRBJ1-1; V: TRBV19; D: TRBD1
CDR3: CASSGRPATNEKLFF; DNA: TGTGCCAGCAGCGGCCGCCCCGCAACTAATGAAAAACTGTTTTTT; length: 15; size: NA; J: TRBJ1-4; V: TRBV5-6; D: NA
CDR3: CASSDAGLGYGYTF; DNA: TGTGCCAGCAGTGACGCAGGGCTGGGTTATGGCTACACCTTC; length: 14; size: once; J: TRBJ1-2; V: TRBV2; D: NA
CDR3: CASRFDRDKANEKLFF; DNA: TGTGCCAGTAGGTTCGACAGGGACAAGGCTAATGAAAAACTGTTTTTT; length: 16; size: NA; J: TRBJ1-4; V: TRBV19; D: TRBD1
CDR3: CASSFSPFGWPIQYF; DNA: TGTGCCAGCAGTTTCTCCCCCTTTGGGTGGCCCATTCAGTACTTC; length: 15; size: NA; J: TRBJ2-4; V: TRBV27; D: NA
CDR3: CASSEGIGPNEQFF; DNA: TGTGCCAGCAGTGAAGGGATAGGCCCCAATGAGCAGTTCTTC; length: 14; size: NA; J: TRBJ2-1; V: TRBV6-1; D: NA
CDR3: CASSLPGAGFSYEQYF; DNA: TGTGCCAGCAGCCTCCCGGGAGCGGGATTCTCCTACGAGCAGTACTTC; length: 16; size: NA; J: TRBJ2-7; V: TRBV5-6; D: TRBD2
CDR3: CASRASQANYGYTF; DNA: TGTGCCAGCAGAGCGTCCCAAGCTAACTATGGCTACACCTTC; length: 14; size: NA; J: TRBJ1-2; V: TRBV6-5; D: NA
CDR3: CASSIGAGGAVEQYF; DNA: TGTGCCAGTAGTATAGGAGCGGGCGGGGCGGTCGAGCAGTACTTC; length: 15; size: NA; J: TRBJ2-7; V: TRBV19; D: NA
CDR3: CASSIGGSGGQETQYF; DNA: TGTGCCAGTAGTATCGGTGGTAGCGGGGGGCAAGAGACCCAGTACTTC; length: 16; size: NA; J: TRBJ2-5; V: TRBV19; D: TRBD2
CDR3: CASSSPGRSTEAFF; DNA: TGCGCCAGCAGTTCCCCGGGACGAAGCACTGAAGCTTTCTTT; length: 14; size: NA; J: TRBJ1-1; V: TRBV5-1; D: NA
CDR3: CAISEGLAEGNEQFF; DNA: TGTGCCATCAGTGAGGGACTAGCGGAAGGAAATGAGCAGTTCTTC; length: 15; size: NA; J: TRBJ2-1; V: TRBV10-3; D: TRBD2
CDR3: CASSSSSRGRAYGYTF; DNA: TGTGCCAGCAGCTCGTCCAGTCGGGGCAGGGCCTATGGCTACACCTTC; length: 16; size: NA; J: TRBJ1-2; V: TRBV13; D: NA
CDR3: CASSFTDDSYNEQFF; DNA: TGTGCCAGCAGCTTTACCGACGACAGCTACAATGAGCAGTTCTTC; length: 15; size: NA; J: TRBJ2-1; V: TRBV11-2; D: NA
CDR3: CASSLDPAGPGELFF; DNA: TGTGCCAGCAGCCTTGACCCCGCAGGGCCCGGGGAGCTGTTTTTT; length: 15; size: NA; J: TRBJ2-2; V: TRBV7-8; D: NA
CDR3: CATSRDPGGKETQYF; DNA: TGTGCCACCAGCAGAGATCCCGGGGGTAAAGAGACCCAGTACTTC; length: 15; size: NA; J: TRBJ2-5; V: TRBV15; D: NA
CDR3: CASSDATRTVAF; DNA: TGTGCCAGCAGTGACGCGACTCGGACGGTCGCCTTT; length: 12; size: NA; J: TRBJ1-1; V: TRBV6-1; D: NA
CDR3: CATSRAYGGTGGLSNEKLFF; DNA: TGTGCCACCAGCAGAGCCTACGGAGGGACAGGGGGTTTAAGCAATGAAAAACTGTTTTTT; length: 20; size: NA; J: TRBJ1-4; V: TRBV15; D: TRBD1
CDR3: CASSQLADPGNTIYF; DNA: TGTGCCAGCTCACAACTGGCAGACCCTGGAAACACCATATATTTT; length: 15; size: NA; J: TRBJ1-3; V: TRBV18; D: NA
CDR3: CASSRIGQINTGELFF; DNA: TGTGCCAGCTCAAGAATCGGGCAGATAAACACCGGGGAGCTGTTTTTT; length: 16; size: NA; J: TRBJ2-2; V: TRBV18; D: NA
CDR3: CASSRGQDGSHQHF; DNA: TGTGCCAGCTCTCGAGGACAAGACGGATCACACCAGCATTTT; length: 14; size: NA; J: TRBJ1-5; V: TRBV18; D: NA
CDR3: CASSTTSGTIQYF; DNA: TGTGCCAGCAGCACGACTAGCGGGACCATTCAGTACTTC; length: 13; size: once; J: TRBJ2-4; V: TRBV14; D: TRBD2
CDR3: CASSRQGGGETQYF; DNA: TGTGCCAGTAGTAGACAGGGAGGAGGAGAGACCCAGTACTTC; length: 14; size: NA; J: TRBJ2-5; V: TRBV19; D: NA
CDR3: CSAEGRETQYF; DNA: TGCAGCGCCGAGGGGAGAGAGACCCAGTACTTC; length: 11; size: NA; J: TRBJ2-5; V: TRBV29-1; D: NA
CDR3: CSVPPPDPRVIGDEQYF; DNA: TGCAGCGTTCCTCCTCCGGACCCTAGGGTAATAGGGGACGAGCAGTACTTC; length: 17; size: few; J: TRBJ2-7; V: TRBV29-1; D: NA
CDR3: CASRQTFGGTEAFF; DNA: TGCGCCAGCAGACAGACGTTTGGGGGAACTGAAGCTTTCTTT; length: 14; size: once; J: TRBJ1-1; V: TRBV5-1; D: NA
CDR3: CASAGQELDDTGELFF; DNA: TGTGCCAGCGCGGGACAAGAGCTAGACGATACCGGGGAGCTGTTTTTT; length: 16; size: NA; J: TRBJ2-2; V: TRBV7-9; D: NA
CDR3: CASAGSQENTEAFF; DNA: TGTGCCAGCGCAGGGAGTCAGGAGAACACTGAAGCTTTCTTT; length: 14; size: NA; J: TRBJ1-1; V: TRBV18; D: NA
CDR3: CAWGMQGEQPQHF; DNA: TGTGCCTGGGGGATGCAGGGGGAACAGCCCCAGCATTTT; length: 13; size: NA; J: TRBJ1-5; V: TRBV30; D: TRBD1
CDR3: CASSLQGDDTEAFF; DNA: TGTGCCAGCTCACTCCAGGGGGATGATACTGAAGCTTTCTTT; length: 14; size: NA; J: TRBJ1-1; V: TRBV18; D: TRBD1
CDR3: CASSDGPPQTQYF; DNA: TGTGCCAGCAGTGACGGGCCCCCACAGACCCAGTACTTC; length: 13; size: few; J: TRBJ2-5; V: TRBV6-1; D: NA
CDR3: CASSHKGTDNQPQHF; DNA: TGTGCCAGCAGCCACAAAGGGACAGACAATCAGCCCCAGCATTTT; length: 15; size: NA; J: TRBJ1-5; V: TRBV14; D: TRBD1
CDR3: CASSREYNEQFF; DNA: TGTGCCAGCTCCCGGGAATACAATGAGCAGTTCTTC; length: 12; size: NA; J: TRBJ2-1; V: TRBV18; D: NA
CDR3: CSVLYSDSNQPQHF; DNA: TGCAGCGTTTTGTACAGTGATAGCAATCAGCCCCAGCATTTT; length: 14; size: NA; J: TRBJ1-5; V: TRBV29-1; D: NA
CDR3: CAIKGGDTDTQYF; DNA: TGTGCCATCAAGGGGGGGGACACAGATACGCAGTATTTT; length: 13; size: NA; J: TRBJ2-3; V: TRBV19; D: NA
CDR3: CASSLVGGLRTQYF; DNA: TGTGCCAGCAGCTTGGTAGGCGGACTCCGGACCCAGTACTTC; length: 14; size: NA; J: TRBJ2-5; V: TRBV5-6; D: NA
CDR3: CASRRAGISGYTF; DNA: TGTGCCAGCAGGCGAGCAGGGATCAGTGGCTACACCTTC; length: 13; size: NA; J: TRBJ1-2; V: TRBV2; D: NA
CDR3: CASSPRQGVSQTQYF; DNA: TGTGCCAGCAGCCCGCGTCAGGGGGTGAGCCAGACCCAGTACTTC; length: 15; size: NA; J: TRBJ2-5; V: TRBV4-2; D: TRBD1
CDR3: CASRRLSREETQYF; DNA: TGTGCCAGCAGACGTTTGAGTAGAGAAGAGACCCAGTACTTC; length: 14; size: NA; J: TRBJ2-5; V: TRBV11-2; D: NA
CDR3: CASSVGLAGNTDTQYF; DNA: TGTGCCAGCAGCGTCGGACTAGCGGGGAACACAGATACGCAGTATTTT; length: 16; size: NA; J: TRBJ2-3; V: TRBV9; D: TRBD2
CDR3: CASSSRTDLQGYTF; DNA: TGTGCCAGCAGCTCCCGGACGGATTTGCAAGGCTACACCTTC; length: 14; size: NA; J: TRBJ1-2; V: TRBV7-2; D: NA
CDR3: CASRPEARMFGYTF; DNA: TGCGCCAGCAGACCAGAGGCCCGTATGTTCGGCTACACCTTC; length: 14; size: NA; J: TRBJ1-2; V: TRBV5-1; D: NA
CDR3: CASSARRGSSYEQYF; DNA: TGTGCCAGCAGCGCCCGCAGGGGGAGCTCCTACGAGCAGTACTTC; length: 15; size: NA; J: TRBJ2-7; V: TRBV11-2; D: TRBD1
CDR3: CATRPWGQSYEQYF; DNA: TGTGCCACCAGACCCTGGGGACAAAGCTACGAGCAGTACTTC; length: 14; size: NA; J: TRBJ2-7; V: TRBV27; D: NA
CDR3: CASGEDYGYTF; DNA: TGTGCCAGTGGGGAGGACTATGGCTACACCTTC; length: 11; size: NA; J: TRBJ1-2; V: TRBV21-1; D: NA
CDR3: CASSPSVRASKNIQYF; DNA: TGTGCCAGCAGTCCGAGTGTCAGGGCCTCCAAAAACATTCAGTACTTC; length: 16; size: NA; J: TRBJ2-4; V: TRBV27; D: NA
CDR3: CATLSGGGTGELFF; DNA: TGTGCCACCCTATCAGGGGGGGGTACCGGGGAGCTGTTTTTT; length: 14; size: NA; J: TRBJ2-2; V: TRBV10-3; D: NA
CDR3: CASMDRAYGYTF; DNA: TGTGCCAGCATGGACCGCGCCTATGGCTACACCTTC; length: 12; size: NA; J: TRBJ1-2; V: TRBV6-6; D: NA
CDR3: CASSVGGLANEQFF; DNA: TGTGCCAGCAGCGTAGGGGGGCTAGCGAATGAGCAGTTCTTC; length: 14; size: once; J: TRBJ2-1; V: TRBV9; D: NA
CDR3: CASRTDRQETQYF; DNA: TGTGCCAGCAGAACCGACAGACAAGAGACCCAGTACTTC; length: 13; size: many; J: TRBJ2-5; V: TRBV7-9; D: NA
CDR3: CASSATGQSNQPQHF; DNA: TGTGCCAGCAGCGCGACGGGACAGAGCAATCAGCCCCAGCATTTT; length: 15; size: NA; J: TRBJ1-5; V: TRBV5-1; D: TRBD1